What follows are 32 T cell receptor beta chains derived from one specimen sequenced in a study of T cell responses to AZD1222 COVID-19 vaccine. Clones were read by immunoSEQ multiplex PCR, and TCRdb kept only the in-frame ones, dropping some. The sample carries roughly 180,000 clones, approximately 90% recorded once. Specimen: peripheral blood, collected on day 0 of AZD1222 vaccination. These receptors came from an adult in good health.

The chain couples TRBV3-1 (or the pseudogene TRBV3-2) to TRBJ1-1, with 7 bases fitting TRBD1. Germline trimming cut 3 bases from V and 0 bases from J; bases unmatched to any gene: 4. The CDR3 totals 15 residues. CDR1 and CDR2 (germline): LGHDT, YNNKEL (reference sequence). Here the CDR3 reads CASSHRQGVNTEAFF. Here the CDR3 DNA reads TGTGCCAGCAGCCATAGACAGGGAGTGAACACTGAAGCTTTCTTT.

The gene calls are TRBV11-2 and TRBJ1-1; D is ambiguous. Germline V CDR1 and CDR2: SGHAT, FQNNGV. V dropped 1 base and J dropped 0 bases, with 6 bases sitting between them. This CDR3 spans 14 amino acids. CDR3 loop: CASSLVTVNTEAFF. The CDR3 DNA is TGTGCCAGCAGCTTAGTAACAGTGAACACTGAAGCTTTCTTT.

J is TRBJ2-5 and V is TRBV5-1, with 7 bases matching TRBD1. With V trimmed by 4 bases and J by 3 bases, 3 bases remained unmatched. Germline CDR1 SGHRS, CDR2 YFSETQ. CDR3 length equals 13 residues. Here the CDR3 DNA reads TGCGCCAGCAGCGTCGGGACAGAAGAGACCCAGTACTTC. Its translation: CASSVGTEETQYF.

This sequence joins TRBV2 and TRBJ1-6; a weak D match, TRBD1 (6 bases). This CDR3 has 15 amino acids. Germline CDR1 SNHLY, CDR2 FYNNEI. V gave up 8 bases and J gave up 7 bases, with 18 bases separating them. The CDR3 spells CASRRRDISNSPLHF. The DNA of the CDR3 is TGTGCCAGCCGCCGCCGGGACATTTCAAATTCACCCCTCCACTTT.

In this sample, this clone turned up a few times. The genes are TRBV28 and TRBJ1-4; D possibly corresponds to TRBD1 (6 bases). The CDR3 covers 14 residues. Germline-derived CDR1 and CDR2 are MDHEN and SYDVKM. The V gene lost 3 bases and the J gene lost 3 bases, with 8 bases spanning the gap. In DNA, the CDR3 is TGTGCCAGCAGTTTGGCAGGGGCTAATGAAAAACTGTTTTTT. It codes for CASSLAGANEKLFF. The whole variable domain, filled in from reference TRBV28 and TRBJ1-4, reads DVKVTQSSRYLVKRTGEKVFLECVQDMDHENMFWYRQDPGLGLRLIYFSYDVKMKEKGDIPEGYSVSREKKERFSLILESASTNQTSMYLCASSLAGANEKLFFGSGTQLSVL.

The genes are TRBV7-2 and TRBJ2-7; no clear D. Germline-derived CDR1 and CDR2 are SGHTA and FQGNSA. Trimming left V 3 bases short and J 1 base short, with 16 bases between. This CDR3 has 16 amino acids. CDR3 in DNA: TGTGCCAGCAGCTTTCCGGCAGTACACAATTCCTACGAGCAGTACTTC. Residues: CASSFPAVHNSYEQYF.

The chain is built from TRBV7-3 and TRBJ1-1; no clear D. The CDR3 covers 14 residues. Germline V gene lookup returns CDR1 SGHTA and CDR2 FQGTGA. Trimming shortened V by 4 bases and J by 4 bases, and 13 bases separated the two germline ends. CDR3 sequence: CASSSNHGVTEAFF. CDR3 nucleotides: TGTGCCAGCAGCTCAAACCACGGGGTCACTGAAGCTTTCTTT.

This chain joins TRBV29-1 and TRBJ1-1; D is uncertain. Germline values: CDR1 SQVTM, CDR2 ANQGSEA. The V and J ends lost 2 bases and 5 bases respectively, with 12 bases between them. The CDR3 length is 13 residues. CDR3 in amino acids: CSVESRRGTEAFF. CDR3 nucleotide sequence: TGCAGCGTTGAATCCCGGAGAGGGACTGAAGCTTTCTTT.

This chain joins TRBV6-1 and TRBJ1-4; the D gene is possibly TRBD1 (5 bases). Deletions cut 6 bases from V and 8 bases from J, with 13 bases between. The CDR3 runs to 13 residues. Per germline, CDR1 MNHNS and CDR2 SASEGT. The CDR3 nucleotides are TGTGCCAGCAGGGGGGGGACGGAGGAAAAACTGTTTTTT. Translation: CASRGGTEEKLFF.

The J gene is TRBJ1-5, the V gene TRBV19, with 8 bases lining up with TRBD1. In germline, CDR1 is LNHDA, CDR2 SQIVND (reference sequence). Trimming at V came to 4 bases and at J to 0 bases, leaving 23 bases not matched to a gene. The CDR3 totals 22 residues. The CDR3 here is CASSKTPHLLGQGASSNQPQHF. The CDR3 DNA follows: TGTGCCAGTAGTAAAACCCCCCACTTGCTCGGACAGGGCGCAAGTAGCAATCAGCCCCAGCATTTT.

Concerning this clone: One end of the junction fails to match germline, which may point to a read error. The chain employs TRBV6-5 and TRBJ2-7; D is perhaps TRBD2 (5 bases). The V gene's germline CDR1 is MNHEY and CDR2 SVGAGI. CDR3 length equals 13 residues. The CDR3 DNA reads TGTGCCAGCAGCGTGGCGGGCTCCCACGAGCAGTACTTC. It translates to CASSVAGSHEQYF.

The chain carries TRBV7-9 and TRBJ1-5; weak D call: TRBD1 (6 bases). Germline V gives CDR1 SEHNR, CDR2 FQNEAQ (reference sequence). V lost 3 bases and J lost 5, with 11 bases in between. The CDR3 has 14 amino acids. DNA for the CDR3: TGTGCCAGCAGCTTTACAGGGATCGATCAGCCCCAGCATTTT. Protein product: CASSFTGIDQPQHF.

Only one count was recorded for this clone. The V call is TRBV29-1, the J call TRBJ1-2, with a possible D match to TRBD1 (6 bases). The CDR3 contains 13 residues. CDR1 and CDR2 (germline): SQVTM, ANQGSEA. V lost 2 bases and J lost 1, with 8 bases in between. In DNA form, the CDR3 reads TGCAGCGTTGAAACAGGGCTTAACTATGGCTACACCTTC. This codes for CSVETGLNYGYTF.

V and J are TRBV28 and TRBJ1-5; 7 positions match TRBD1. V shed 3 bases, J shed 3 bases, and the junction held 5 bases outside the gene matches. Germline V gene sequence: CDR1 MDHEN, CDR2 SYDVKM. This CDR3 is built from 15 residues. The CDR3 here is CASSLARGINQPQHF. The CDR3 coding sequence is TGTGCCAGCAGTTTGGCCAGGGGGATCAATCAGCCCCAGCATTTT.

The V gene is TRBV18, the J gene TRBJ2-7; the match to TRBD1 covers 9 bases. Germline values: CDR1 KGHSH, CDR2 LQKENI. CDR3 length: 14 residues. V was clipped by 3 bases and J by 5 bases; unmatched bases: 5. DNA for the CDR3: TGTGCCAGCTCACCGGCGGGACAGGGCCACGAGCAGTACGTC. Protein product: CASSPAGQGHEQYV.

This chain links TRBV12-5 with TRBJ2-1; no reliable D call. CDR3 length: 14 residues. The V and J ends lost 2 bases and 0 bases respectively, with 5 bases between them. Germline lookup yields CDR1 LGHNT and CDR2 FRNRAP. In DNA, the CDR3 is TGTGCTAGTGGTTTGTCCAGCTCCTACAATGAGCAGTTCTTC. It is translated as CASGLSSSYNEQFF.

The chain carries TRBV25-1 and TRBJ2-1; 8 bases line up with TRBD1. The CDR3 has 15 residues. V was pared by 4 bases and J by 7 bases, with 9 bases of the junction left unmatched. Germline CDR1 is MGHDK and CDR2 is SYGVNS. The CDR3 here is CASSAQGARRNEQFF. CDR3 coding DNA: TGTGCCAGCAGTGCTCAGGGGGCTAGGAGAAATGAGCAGTTCTTC.

This chain's CDR3 is CASSFSRGNSPLHF. DNA of the CDR3: TGTGCCAGCAGCTTTTCCAGGGGCAATTCACCCCTCCACTTT. The V gene is TRBV13, the J gene TRBJ1-6; TRBD1 might be the D (6 bases). V lost 3 bases, J lost 7 bases, and 10 bases lay in between. This CDR3 region has 14 residues. Looked up from germline, CDR1 is PRHDT and CDR2 is FYEKMQ (reference sequence).

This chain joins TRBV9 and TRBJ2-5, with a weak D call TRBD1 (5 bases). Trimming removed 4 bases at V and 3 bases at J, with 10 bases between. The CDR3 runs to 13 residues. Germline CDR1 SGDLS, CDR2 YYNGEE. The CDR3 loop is CASSQTGEETQYF. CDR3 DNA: TGTGCCAGCAGCCAAACAGGAGAAGAGACCCAGTACTTC.

This CDR3 is CASSTITGVSDQPQHF. The CDR3, as DNA: TGTGCCAGCAGTACCATTACAGGGGTGAGCGATCAGCCCCAGCATTTT. The genes are TRBV5-8 and TRBJ1-5, with TRBD1 matching 7 bases. V lost 5 bases, J lost 5 bases, and 13 bases stayed unmatched. The germline V gene encodes CDR1 SGHTS and CDR2 YDEGEE. The CDR3 is made up of 16 amino acids.

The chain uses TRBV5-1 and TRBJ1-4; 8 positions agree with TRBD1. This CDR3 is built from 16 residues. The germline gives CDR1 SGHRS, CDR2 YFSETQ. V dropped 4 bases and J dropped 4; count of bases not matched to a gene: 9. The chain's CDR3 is CASSRDTTGDNEKLFF. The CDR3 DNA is TGCGCCAGCAGCCGAGACACGACAGGGGATAATGAAAAACTGTTTTTT.

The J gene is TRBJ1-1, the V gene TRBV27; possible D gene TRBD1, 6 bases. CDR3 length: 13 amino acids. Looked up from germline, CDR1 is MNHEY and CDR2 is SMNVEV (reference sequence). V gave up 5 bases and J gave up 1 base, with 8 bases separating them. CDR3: CASSPQGNTEAFF. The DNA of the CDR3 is TGTGCCAGCAGTCCACAGGGGAACACTGAAGCTTTCTTT.

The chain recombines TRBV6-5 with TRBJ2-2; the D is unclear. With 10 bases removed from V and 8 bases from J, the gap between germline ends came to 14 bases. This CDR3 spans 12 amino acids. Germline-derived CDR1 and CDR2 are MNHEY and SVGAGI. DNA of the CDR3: TGTGCCACCCTAGATCAGACTGGGGAGCTGTTTTTT. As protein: CATLDQTGELFF.

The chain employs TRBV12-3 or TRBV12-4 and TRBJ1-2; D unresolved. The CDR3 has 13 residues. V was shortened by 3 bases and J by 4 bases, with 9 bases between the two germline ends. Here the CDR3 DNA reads TGTGCCAGCAGTTTGTCCAGGACCTATGGCTACACCTTC. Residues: CASSLSRTYGYTF.

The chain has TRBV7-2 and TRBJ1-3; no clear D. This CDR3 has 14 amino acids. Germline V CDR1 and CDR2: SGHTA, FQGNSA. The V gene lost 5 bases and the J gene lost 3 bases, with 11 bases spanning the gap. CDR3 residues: CASSLQVLGNTIYF. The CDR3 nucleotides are TGTGCCAGCAGCCTTCAGGTTCTTGGAAACACCATATATTTT. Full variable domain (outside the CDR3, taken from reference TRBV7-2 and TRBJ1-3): GAGVSQSPSNKVTEKGKDVELRCDPISGHTALYWYRQSLGQGLEFLIYFQGNSAPDKSGLPSDRFSAERTGGSVSTLTIQRTQQEDSAVYLCASSLQVLGNTIYFGEGSWLTVV.

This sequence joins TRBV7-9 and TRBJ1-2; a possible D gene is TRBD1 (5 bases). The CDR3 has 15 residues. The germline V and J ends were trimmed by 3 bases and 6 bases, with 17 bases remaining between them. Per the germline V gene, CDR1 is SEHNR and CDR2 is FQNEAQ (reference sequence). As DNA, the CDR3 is TGTGCCAGCAGCTTGAAACTGGACAAGGTCGATGGCTACACCTTC. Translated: CASSLKLDKVDGYTF.

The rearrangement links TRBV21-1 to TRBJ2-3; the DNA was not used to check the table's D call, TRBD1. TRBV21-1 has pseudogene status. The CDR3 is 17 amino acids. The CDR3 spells CASSKALWQGVGDTQYF. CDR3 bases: TGTGCCAGCAGCAAAGCGCTTTGGCAGGGGGTAGGGGATACGCAGTATTTT.

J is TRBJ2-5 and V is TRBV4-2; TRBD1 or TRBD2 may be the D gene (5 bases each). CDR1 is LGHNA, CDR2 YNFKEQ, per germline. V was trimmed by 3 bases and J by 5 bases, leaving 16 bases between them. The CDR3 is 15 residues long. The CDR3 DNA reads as TGTGCCAGCAGCCACGAAGAGGGACCTGGGGAGACCCAGTACTTC. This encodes CASSHEEGPGETQYF.

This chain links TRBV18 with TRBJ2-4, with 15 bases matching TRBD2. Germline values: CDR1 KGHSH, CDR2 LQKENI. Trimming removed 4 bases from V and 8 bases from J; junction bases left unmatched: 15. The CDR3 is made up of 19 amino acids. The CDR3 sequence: CASSLMTPGTSGGLDIQYF. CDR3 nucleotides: TGTGCCAGCTCACTCATGACCCCCGGGACTAGCGGGGGGTTGGACATTCAGTACTTC.

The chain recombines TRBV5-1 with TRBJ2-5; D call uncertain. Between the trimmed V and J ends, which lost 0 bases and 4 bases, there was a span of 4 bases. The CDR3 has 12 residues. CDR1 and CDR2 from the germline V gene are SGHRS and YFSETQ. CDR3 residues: CASSLEGETQYF. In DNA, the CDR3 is TGCGCCAGCAGCTTGGAAGGAGAGACCCAGTACTTC.

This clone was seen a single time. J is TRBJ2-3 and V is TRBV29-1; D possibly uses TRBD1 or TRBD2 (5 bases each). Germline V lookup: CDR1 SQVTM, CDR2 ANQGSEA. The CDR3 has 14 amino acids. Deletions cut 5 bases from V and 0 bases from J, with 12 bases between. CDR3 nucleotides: TGCAGCGTTCCATGGGGACCGAGCACAGATACGCAGTATTTT. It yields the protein CSVPWGPSTDTQYF.

The CDR3 nucleotides read TGTGCCAGCAGCGAGACAGGGGCCTCCTACGAGCAGTACGTC. This codes for CASSETGASYEQYV. The rearrangement uses TRBV27 and TRBJ2-7; 8 bases line up with TRBD1. The CDR3 covers 14 residues. With V trimmed by 6 bases and J by 0 bases, 4 bases remained unmatched. CDR1 is MNHEY and CDR2 is SMNVEV in the germline V gene (reference sequence).